Here is one T cell receptor beta chain with its context. This sample was taken from a study of T cell changes during pregnancy in multiple sclerosis. Repertoires were generated with immunoSEQ multiplex PCR, while TCRdb's copy carries only in-frame clones and drops some. The top ten clones hold over 0.85% of a sample with roughly 40,000 clones, around nine tenths of them seen once. The V gene's germline CDR1 is SNHLY and CDR2 FYNNEI. The ends lost 6 bases at V and 2 bases at J; junction bases unmatched: 3. The CDR3 is 14 residues long. Source: CD4+ T cells from peripheral blood mononuclear cells, taken after pregnancy. The receptor was isolated from a female donor with multiple sclerosis, enrolled in a pregnancy study. V usage is TRBV2 and J usage is TRBJ1-2; TRBD1 aligns across 10 bases. The CDR3 coding sequence is TGTGCCAGCAGGGCGACAGGGGGCAACTATGGCTACACCTTC. Amino acid sequence: CASRATGGNYGYTF.